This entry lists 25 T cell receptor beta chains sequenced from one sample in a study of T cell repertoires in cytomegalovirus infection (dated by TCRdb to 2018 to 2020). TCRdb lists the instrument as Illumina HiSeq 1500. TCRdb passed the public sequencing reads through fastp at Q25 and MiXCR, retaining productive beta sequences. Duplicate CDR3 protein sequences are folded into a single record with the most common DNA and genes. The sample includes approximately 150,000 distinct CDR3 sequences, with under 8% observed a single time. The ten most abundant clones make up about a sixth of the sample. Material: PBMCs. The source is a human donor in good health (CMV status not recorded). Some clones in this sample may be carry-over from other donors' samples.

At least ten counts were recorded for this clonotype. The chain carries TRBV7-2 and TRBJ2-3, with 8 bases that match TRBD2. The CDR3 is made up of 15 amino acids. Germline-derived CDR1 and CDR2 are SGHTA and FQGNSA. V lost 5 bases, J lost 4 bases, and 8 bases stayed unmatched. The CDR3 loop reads CASSVQAGEADTQYF. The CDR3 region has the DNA TGTGCCAGCAGCGTACAAGCGGGGGAGGCAGATACGCAGTATTTT.

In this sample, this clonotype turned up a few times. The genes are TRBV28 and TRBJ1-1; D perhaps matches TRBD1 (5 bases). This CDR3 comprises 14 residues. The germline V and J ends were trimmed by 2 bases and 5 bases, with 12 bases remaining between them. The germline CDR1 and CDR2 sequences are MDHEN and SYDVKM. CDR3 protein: CASSLVGRRTEAFF. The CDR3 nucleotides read TGTGCCAGCAGTTTAGTGGGACGGCGGACTGAAGCTTTCTTT. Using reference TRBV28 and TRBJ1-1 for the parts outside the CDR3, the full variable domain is DVKVTQSSRYLVKRTGEKVFLECVQDMDHENMFWYRQDPGLGLRLIYFSYDVKMKEKGDIPEGYSVSREKKERFSLILESASTNQTSMYLCASSLVGRRTEAFFGQGTRLTVV.

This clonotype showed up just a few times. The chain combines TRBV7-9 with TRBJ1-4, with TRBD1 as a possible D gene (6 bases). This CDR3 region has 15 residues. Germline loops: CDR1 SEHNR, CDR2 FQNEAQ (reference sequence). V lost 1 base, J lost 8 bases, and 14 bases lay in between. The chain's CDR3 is CASSLVSGAQEKLFF. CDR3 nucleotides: TGTGCCAGCAGCTTAGTATCAGGGGCGCAAGAAAAACTGTTTTTT.

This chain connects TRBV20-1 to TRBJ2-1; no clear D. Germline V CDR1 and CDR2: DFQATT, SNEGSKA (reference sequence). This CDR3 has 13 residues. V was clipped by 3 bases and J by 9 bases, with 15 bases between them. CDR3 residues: CSARRPGPGEQFF. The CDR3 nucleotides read TGCAGTGCTAGGAGGCCCGGGCCCGGTGAGCAGTTCTTC.

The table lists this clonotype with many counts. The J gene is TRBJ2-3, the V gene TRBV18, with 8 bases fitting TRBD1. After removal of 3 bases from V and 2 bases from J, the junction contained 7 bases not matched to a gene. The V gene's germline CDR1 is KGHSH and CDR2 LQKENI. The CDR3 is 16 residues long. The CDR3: CASSPLGQGTTDTQYF. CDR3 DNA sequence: TGTGCCAGCTCACCTCTCGGACAGGGAACCACAGATACGCAGTATTTT.

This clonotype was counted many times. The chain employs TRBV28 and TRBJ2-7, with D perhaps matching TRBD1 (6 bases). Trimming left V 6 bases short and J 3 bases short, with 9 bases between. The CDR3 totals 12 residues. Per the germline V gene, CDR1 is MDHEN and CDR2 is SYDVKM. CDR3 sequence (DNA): TGTGCCAGCAGCGGACAGTTCTACGAGCAGTACTTC. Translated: CASSGQFYEQYF.

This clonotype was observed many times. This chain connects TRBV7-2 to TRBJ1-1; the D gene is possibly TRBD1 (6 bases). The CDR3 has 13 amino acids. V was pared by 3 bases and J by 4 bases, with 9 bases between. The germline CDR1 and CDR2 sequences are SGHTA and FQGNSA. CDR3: CASSFRGGTEAFF. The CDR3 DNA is TGTGCCAGCAGCTTTAGGGGGGGCACTGAAGCTTTCTTT.

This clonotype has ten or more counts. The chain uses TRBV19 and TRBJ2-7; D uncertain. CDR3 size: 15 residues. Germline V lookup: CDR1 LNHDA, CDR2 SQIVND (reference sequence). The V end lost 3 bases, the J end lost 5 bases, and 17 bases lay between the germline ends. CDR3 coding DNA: TGTGCCAGTAGTATTGCTCAGGAGCGAACTCACGAGCAGTACTTC. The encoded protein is CASSIAQERTHEQYF.

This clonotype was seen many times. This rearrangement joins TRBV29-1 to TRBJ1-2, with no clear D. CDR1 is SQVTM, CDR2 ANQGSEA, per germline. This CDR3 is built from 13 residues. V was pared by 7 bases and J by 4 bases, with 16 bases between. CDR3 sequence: CSAEVRRFYGYTF. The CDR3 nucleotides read TGCAGCGCCGAGGTGAGGCGATTCTATGGCTACACCTTC.

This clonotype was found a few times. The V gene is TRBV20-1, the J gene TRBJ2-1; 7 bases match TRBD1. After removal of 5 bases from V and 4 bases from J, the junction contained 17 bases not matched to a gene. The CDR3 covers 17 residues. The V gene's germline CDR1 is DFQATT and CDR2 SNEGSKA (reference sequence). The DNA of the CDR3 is TGCAGTGCTGTCCTCAGTACGGCCGACAGGGCTTACAATGAGCAGTTCTTC. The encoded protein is CSAVLSTADRAYNEQFF.

Here the CDR3 reads CASGPSGVLTEAFF. CDR3 nucleotides: TGTGCCAGCGGACCGTCAGGGGTTCTCACTGAAGCTTTCTTT. The chain carries TRBV12-3 or TRBV12-4 and TRBJ1-1; possibly TRBD1 for D (6 bases). This CDR3 spans 14 amino acids. The V end was cut by 8 bases, the J end by 4 bases, with 17 bases between.

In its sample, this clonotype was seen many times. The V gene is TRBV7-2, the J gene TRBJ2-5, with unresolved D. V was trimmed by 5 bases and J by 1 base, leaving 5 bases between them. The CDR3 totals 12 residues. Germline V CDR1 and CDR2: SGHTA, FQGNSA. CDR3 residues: CASSDLQETQYF. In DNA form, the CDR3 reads TGTGCCAGCAGCGACCTCCAAGAGACCCAGTACTTC.

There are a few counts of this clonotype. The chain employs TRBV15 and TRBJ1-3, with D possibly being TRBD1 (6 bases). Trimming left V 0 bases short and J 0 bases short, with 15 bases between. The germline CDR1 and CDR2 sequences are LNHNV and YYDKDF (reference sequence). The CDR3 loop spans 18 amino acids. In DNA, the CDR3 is TGTGCCACCAGCAGAGACCCGGGACATCTGAGCTCTGGAAACACCATATATTTT. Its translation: CATSRDPGHLSSGNTIYF.

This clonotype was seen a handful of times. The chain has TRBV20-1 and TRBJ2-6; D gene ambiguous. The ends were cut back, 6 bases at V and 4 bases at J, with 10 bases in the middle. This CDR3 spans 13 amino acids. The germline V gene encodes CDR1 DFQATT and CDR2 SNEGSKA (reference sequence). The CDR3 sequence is CSARVRGANVLTF. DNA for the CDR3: TGCAGTGCAAGGGTGAGAGGGGCCAACGTCCTGACTTTC.

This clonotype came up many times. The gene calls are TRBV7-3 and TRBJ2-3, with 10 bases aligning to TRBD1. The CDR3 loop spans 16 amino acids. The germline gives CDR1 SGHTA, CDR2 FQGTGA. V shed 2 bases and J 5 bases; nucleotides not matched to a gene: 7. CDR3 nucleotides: TGTGCCAGCAGCTTAGAACCGGGACAGGGGAAAGATACGCAGTATTTT. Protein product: CASSLEPGQGKDTQYF.

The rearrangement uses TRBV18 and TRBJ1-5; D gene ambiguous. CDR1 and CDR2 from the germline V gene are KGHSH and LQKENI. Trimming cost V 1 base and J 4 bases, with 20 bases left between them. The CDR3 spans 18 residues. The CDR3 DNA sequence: TGTGCCAGCTCACCACTACCCCTCCATGGGCATCGGAATCAGCCCCAGCATTTT. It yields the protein CASSPLPLHGHRNQPQHF.

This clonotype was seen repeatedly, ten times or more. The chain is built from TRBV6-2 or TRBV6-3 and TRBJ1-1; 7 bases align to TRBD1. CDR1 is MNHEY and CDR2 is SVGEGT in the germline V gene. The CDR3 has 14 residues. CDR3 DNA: TGTGCTGTACAGCAGGGGGGGCGCGGAACTGAAGCTTTCTTT. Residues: CAVQQGGRGTEAFF.

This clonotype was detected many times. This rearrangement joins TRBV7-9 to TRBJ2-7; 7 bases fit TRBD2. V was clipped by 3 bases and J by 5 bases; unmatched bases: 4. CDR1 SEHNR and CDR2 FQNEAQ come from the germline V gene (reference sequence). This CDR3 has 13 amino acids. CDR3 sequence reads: CASSFGGSHEQYF. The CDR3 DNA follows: TGTGCCAGCAGCTTCGGGGGGAGCCACGAGCAGTACTTC.

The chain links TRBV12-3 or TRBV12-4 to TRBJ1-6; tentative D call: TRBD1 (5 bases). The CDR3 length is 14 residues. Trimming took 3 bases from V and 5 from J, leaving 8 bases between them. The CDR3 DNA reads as TGTGCCAGCAGTTTTCGGGGGAATAATTCACCCCTCCACTTT. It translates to CASSFRGNNSPLHF.

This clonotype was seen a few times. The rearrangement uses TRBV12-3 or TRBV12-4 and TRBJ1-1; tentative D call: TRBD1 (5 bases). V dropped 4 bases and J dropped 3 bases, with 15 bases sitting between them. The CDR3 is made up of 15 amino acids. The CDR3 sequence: CASSWAGRGDTEAFF. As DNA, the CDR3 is TGTGCCAGCAGTTGGGCGGGACGAGGGGACACTGAAGCTTTCTTT.

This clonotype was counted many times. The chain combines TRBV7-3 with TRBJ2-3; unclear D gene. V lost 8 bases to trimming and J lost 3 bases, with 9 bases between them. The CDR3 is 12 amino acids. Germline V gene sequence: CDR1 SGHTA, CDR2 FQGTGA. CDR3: CASSGPTDTQYF. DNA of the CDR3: TGTGCCAGCTCCGGGCCGACAGATACGCAGTATTTT.

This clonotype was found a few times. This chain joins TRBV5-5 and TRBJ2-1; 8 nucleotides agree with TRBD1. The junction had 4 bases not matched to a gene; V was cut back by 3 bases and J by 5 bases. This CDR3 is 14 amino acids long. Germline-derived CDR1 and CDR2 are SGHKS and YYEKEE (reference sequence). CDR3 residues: CASSSGTGNNEQFF. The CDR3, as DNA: TGTGCCAGCAGCTCCGGGACAGGCAACAATGAGCAGTTCTTC.

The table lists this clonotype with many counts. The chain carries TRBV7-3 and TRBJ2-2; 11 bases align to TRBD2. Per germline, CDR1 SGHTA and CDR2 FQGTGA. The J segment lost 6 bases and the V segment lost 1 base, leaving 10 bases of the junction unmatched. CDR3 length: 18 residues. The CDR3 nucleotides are TGTGCCAGCAGCTTAAAAACCCTAACTAGCGGGGGACCCGGGGAGCTGTTTTTT. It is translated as CASSLKTLTSGGPGELFF.

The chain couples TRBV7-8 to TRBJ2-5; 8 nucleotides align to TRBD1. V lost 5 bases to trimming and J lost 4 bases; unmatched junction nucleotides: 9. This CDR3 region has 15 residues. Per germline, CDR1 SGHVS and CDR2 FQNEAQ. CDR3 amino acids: CASSAPGQGGETQYF. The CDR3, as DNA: TGTGCCAGCAGCGCACCTGGACAGGGTGGAGAGACCCAGTACTTC.

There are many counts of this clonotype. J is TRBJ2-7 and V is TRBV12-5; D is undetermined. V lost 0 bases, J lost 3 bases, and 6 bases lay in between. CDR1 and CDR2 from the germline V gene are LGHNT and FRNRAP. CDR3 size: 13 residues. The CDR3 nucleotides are TGTGCTAGTGGTTTGGTAGGGAACTACGAGCAGTACTTC. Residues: CASGLVGNYEQYF.